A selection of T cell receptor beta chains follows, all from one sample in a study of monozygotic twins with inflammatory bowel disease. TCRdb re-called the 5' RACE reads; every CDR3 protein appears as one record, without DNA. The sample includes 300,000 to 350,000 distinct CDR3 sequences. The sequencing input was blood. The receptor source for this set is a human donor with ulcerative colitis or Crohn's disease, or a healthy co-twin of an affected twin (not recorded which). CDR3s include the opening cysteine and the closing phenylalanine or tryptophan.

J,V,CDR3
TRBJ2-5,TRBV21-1,CASKGDRGRIQETQYF
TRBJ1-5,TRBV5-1,CASSLFPDSNQPQHF
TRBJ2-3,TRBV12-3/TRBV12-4,CASMDLTYGGGTDTQYF
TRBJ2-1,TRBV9,CASSVDMGGKQFF
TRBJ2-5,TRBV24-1,CATSPRQGETQYF
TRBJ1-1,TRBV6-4,CASSDRANTEAFF
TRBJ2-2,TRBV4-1,CASSQRQGASELFF
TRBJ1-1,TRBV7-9,CASSIDLQGTEAFF
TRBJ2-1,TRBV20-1,CSARGLAPKKFF
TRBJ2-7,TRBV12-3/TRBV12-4,CASSLAASGGYEQYF
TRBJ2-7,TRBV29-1,CSVDGGRTGVQDEQYF
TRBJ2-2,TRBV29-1,CSARRQGKTGELFF
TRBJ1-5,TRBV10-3,CAISLRQDQPQHF
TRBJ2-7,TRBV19,CASSTLGSGSGYEQYF
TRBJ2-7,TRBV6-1,CASSEAESYEQYF
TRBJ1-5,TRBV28,CASTNTLGSGQPQHF
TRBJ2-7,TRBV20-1,CSASSGSKRYEQYF
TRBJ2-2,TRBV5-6,CASTDNTGELFF
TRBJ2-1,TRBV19,CASSIKAGVVEQFF
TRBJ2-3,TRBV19,CASSRTTAGDTQYF
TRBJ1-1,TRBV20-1,CSARDRDRRNTEAFF
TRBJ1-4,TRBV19,CATPHSGLVNEKLFF
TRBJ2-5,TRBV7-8,CASSFLTGGDF
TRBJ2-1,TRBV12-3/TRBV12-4,CASSFGTSGQFF
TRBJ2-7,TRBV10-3,CAISPGQSSYEQYF
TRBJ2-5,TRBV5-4,CASSSITGGQETQYF
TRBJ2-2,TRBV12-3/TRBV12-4,CASRTGTRRSGELFF
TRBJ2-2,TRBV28,CASCKGHTNTGELFF
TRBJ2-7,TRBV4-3,CASSRKWDGTGLHEQYF
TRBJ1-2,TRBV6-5,CASSYVGGGYTF
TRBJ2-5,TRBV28,CASGGVWAETQYF
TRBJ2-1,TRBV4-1,CASSQSGAKGVNEQFF
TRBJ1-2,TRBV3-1,CASSQDLFYGYTF
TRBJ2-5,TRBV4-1,CASSQVGGQETQYF
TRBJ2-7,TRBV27,CASTAPGSYEQYF
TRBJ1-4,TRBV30,CASGTGKVATNEELFF
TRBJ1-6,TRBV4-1,CASSQVRGMSQAYNSPLHF
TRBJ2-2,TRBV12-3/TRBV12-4,CASISQGTGELFF
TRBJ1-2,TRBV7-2,CASSSFQGNNGYTF
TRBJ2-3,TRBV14,CASSRLSTDTQYF
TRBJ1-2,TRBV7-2,CASSRGQGSYGYIF